These T cell receptor beta chains were read from a single sample in a study of cytomegalovirus exposure and HLA in healthy donors. Assay: immunoSEQ multiplex PCR; the TCRdb copy retains only in-frame clones and omits some. The sample yields approximately 190,000 clones, just under 70% seen once. The sequenced sample consisted of PBMCs. The receptors originated from a man aged 40-49 years in good health and CMV-seropositive. Each CDR3 is given with its conserved first and last residue. The D gene is left open where the match is weak. Only some rows state a clone size, as once, few, many or a class for expanded clones.

V gene	J gene	D gene	clone size	CDR3 protein	CDR3 DNA
TRBV7-2	TRBJ2-5	-	-	CASSLAGRNLGEAQYF	TGTGCCAGCAGCTTAGCGGGCCGCAACCTGGGGGAGGCCCAGTACTTC
TRBV7-2	TRBJ2-3	TRBD2	-	CASSLDGSSGEADTQYF	TGTGCCAGCAGCTTAGATGGGTCTAGCGGGGAGGCAGATACGCAGTATTTT
TRBV9	TRBJ2-3	TRBD2	-	CASSGGLAVTDTQYF	TGTGCCAGCAGCGGTGGACTAGCGGTTACAGATACGCAGTATTTT
TRBV5-1	TRBJ2-7	TRBD1	-	CASSSGDRVPHEQYF	TGCGCCAGCAGCTCCGGCGACAGGGTCCCCCACGAGCAGTACTTC
TRBV11-2	TRBJ2-2	TRBD2	-	CASSPTSGGDGGELFF	TGTGCCAGCAGCCCTACTAGCGGGGGGGATGGCGGGGAGCTGTTTTTT
TRBV29-1	TRBJ2-5	-	-	CSVDRKETQYF	TGCAGCGTTGACAGAAAAGAGACCCAGTACTTC
TRBV21-1	TRBJ2-1	-	once	CASSKGGLRPSYNEQFF	TGTGCCAGCAGCAAGGGGGGATTGCGGCCCTCCTACAATGAGCAGTTCTTC
TRBV6-1	TRBJ2-1	-	-	CASSEDGREQFF	TGTGCCAGCAGTGAAGATGGGCGTGAGCAGTTCTTC
TRBV6-4	TRBJ1-3	-	-	CASSDSTKGNTIYF	TGTGCCAGCAGTGACTCGACGAAGGGGAACACCATATATTTT
TRBV7-2	TRBJ2-6	TRBD1	-	CASSFGTGLLVANVLTF	TGTGCCAGCAGTTTCGGGACAGGACTTCTAGTGGCCAACGTCCTGACTTTC
TRBV28	TRBJ1-4	-	-	CASLDSRNEKLFF	TGTGCCAGTCTGGACAGCCGAAATGAAAAACTGTTTTTT
TRBV5-6	TRBJ2-3	-	once	CASSLDGLPVFGTQYF	TGTGCCAGCAGCTTGGATGGGCTTCCTGTTTTTGGTACGCAGTATTTT
TRBV18	TRBJ2-5	TRBD2	-	CASSLSGGETQYF	TGTGCCAGCTCACTAAGCGGGGGCGAGACCCAGTACTTC
TRBV7-8	TRBJ1-1	-	once	CASSAREQKNTEAFF	TGTGCCAGCAGCGCACGGGAACAGAAGAACACTGAAGCTTTCTTT
TRBV6-5	TRBJ1-2	TRBD1	-	CASSYSGTGGDYGYTF	TGTGCCAGCAGTTACTCCGGGACAGGGGGCGACTATGGCTACACCTTC
TRBV18	TRBJ2-7	-	-	CASSRDRDLLYEQYF	TGTGCCAGCTCACGTGATCGGGACTTGCTTTACGAGCAGTACTTC
TRBV7-2	TRBJ2-2	TRBD2	-	CASSPPSGRNGELFF	TGTGCCAGCAGCCCCCCTAGCGGGAGGAACGGGGAGCTGTTTTTT
TRBV11-2	TRBJ2-5	-	-	CASSFSNDAETQYF	TGTGCCAGCAGCTTTTCAAATGATGCGGAGACCCAGTACTTC
TRBV2	TRBJ1-2	-	-	CASSSQGRGYGYTF	TGTGCCAGCAGTTCCCAGGGCAGAGGCTATGGCTACACCTTC
TRBV11-2	TRBJ1-4	TRBD1	-	CASRQGAGNEKLFF	TGTGCCAGTCGACAGGGGGCTGGTAATGAAAAACTGTTTTTT
TRBV4-1	TRBJ2-7	TRBD1	-	CASSLRTGASYEQYF	TGCGCCAGCAGCCTGAGGACAGGGGCCTCGTACGAGCAGTACTTC
TRBV11-1	TRBJ2-2	-	once	CASSLRNTGELFF	TGTGCCAGCAGCTTACGGAACACCGGGGAGCTGTTTTTT
TRBV7-9	TRBJ1-1	-	-	CASSSPGTLRDTEAFF	TGTGCCAGCAGCTCCCCCGGGACATTGAGGGACACTGAAGCTTTCTTT
TRBV5-1	TRBJ1-4	TRBD1	-	CASSSGQTNEKLFF	TGCGCCAGCAGCTCGGGACAGACTAATGAAAAACTGTTTTTT
TRBV6-5	TRBJ2-5	-	-	CASSYDRLARETQYF	TGTGCCAGCAGTTACGACAGGCTAGCCAGAGAGACCCAGTACTTC
TRBV6-5	TRBJ2-5	-	-	CASSPWTQETQYF	TGTGCCAGCAGCCCCTGGACACAAGAGACCCAGTACTTC
TRBV27	TRBJ2-7	TRBD1	-	CASSQTGGFEQYF	TGTGCCAGCAGCCAGACAGGGGGCTTCGAGCAGTACTTC
TRBV9	TRBJ2-3	-	-	CASSVGGRPATDTQYF	TGTGCCAGCAGCGTAGGAGGCAGACCGGCCACAGATACGCAGTATTTT